Listed below are T cell receptor beta chains from one sample, sequenced in a study of blood T cell repertoires in COVID-19. The protocol was immunoSEQ multiplex PCR, while the TCRdb copy is restricted to in-frame clones and leaves out a portion. Here the sample spans a few hundred thousand clones, over 65% being singletons. The sample comprised peripheral blood. The receptors shown here come from a woman at least 80 years old with acute or convalescent COVID-19. The CDR3 runs from the conserved cysteine through the conserved F or W. A D gene is named only where the DNA matches it firmly. Some rows mark clone size as missing; the rest say once, few, many or name a class of expanded clone.

>TRBD1|NA|TRBJ2-7|17|TRBV7-2
CASSPARSGTESYEQYF
TGTGCCAGCAGTCCCGCCCGGTCCGGGACAGAATCCTACGAGCAGTACTTC
>NA|NA|TRBJ2-5|16|TRBV5-1
CASSSTPTDSKETQYF
TGCGCCAGCAGCTCCACCCCCACGGACAGCAAAGAGACCCAGTACTTC
>TRBD1|NA|TRBJ1-1|16|TRBV18
CASSPLAGQGDTEAFF
TGTGCCAGCTCACCACTCGCCGGACAGGGGGACACTGAAGCTTTCTTT
>NA|NA|TRBJ2-1|14|TRBV6-5
CASSLKGYYNEQFF
TGTGCCAGCAGTCTCAAGGGGTACTACAATGAGCAGTTCTTC
>TRBD2|NA|TRBJ2-7|15|TRBV3-1/TRBV3-2
CASSQTSGALLEQYF
TGTGCCAGCAGCCAAACTAGCGGGGCCCTGCTCGAGCAGTACTTC
>TRBD1|few|TRBJ1-1|13|TRBV7-3
CASSPGQGSEAFF
TGTGCCAGCAGCCCCGGACAGGGATCTGAAGCTTTCTTT
>TRBD2|once|TRBJ2-7|13|TRBV10-3
CAIRAGVTYEQYF
TGTGCCATCAGGGCGGGAGTGACCTACGAGCAGTACTTC
>TRBD1|few|TRBJ1-1|15|TRBV5-1
CASSLDGRGLGEAFF
TGCGCCAGCAGCTTGGATGGCAGGGGGCTTGGTGAAGCTTTCTTT
>TRBD1|once|TRBJ1-1|19|TRBV19
CASTTGGQGALSPGTEAFF
TGTGCCAGTACTACTGGAGGACAGGGGGCCCTATCGCCGGGCACTGAAGCTTTCTTT
>NA|NA|TRBJ2-7|15|TRBV6-5
CASSLDRWAFYEQYF
TGTGCCAGCAGTTTGGACAGATGGGCCTTCTACGAGCAGTACTTC
>TRBD1|once|TRBJ2-1|12|TRBV24-1
CATSQGVNEQFF
TGTGCCACCAGCCAGGGGGTTAATGAGCAGTTCTTC
>NA|NA|TRBJ1-6|13|TRBV6-5
CASSYTGKSPLHF
TGTGCCAGCAGTTATACAGGGAAATCACCCCTCCACTTT
>TRBD2|NA|TRBJ2-1|16|TRBV4-1
CASSRSTGTNYNEQFF
TGCGCCAGCAGCCGTTCAACCGGGACTAACTACAATGAGCAGTTCTTC
>NA|NA|TRBJ1-5|15|TRBV6-5
CASSEAAYSNQPQHF
TGTGCCAGCAGCGAGGCGGCTTACAGCAATCAGCCCCAGCATTTT
>NA|NA|TRBJ2-2|16|TRBV5-1
CASSLSQAEGTGELFF
TGCGCCAGCAGCTTGTCCCAGGCCGAGGGCACCGGGGAGCTGTTTTTT
>NA|NA|TRBJ1-2|13|TRBV6-5
CASSYMGLGGYTF
TGTGCCAGCAGTTACATGGGGCTCGGTGGCTACACCTTC
>TRBD2|NA|TRBJ2-1|14|TRBV10-1
CASRTSGRALYRFF
TGCGCCAGCAGGACTAGCGGGAGGGCCTTATACAGGTTCTTC
>TRBD2|NA|TRBJ2-5|13|TRBV20-1
CSASSGGQETQYF
TGCAGTGCAAGTAGCGGGGGACAAGAGACCCAGTACTTC
>NA|NA|TRBJ1-1|17|TRBV29-1
CSVSSALGELPNTEAFF
TGCAGCGTTTCTAGCGCCCTGGGCGAGTTACCAAACACTGAAGCTTTCTTT
>NA|NA|TRBJ1-2|17|TRBV6-2/TRBV6-3
CASSSTGTRAPNYGYTF
TGTGCCAGCAGTTCAACAGGGACCCGGGCCCCTAACTATGGCTACACCTTC
>NA|few|TRBJ2-7|14|TRBV4-1
CASSPRAGLGEQYF
TGCGCCAGCAGCCCCCGGGCGGGGCTGGGGGAGCAGTACTTC
>TRBD2|NA|TRBJ2-1|18|TRBV6-2/TRBV6-3
CASSYSSNPSGRTHEQFF
TGTGCCAGCAGTTACTCGAGTAATCCTAGCGGGAGGACCCATGAGCAGTTCTTC
>NA|few|TRBJ2-2|12|TRBV29-1
CSVGNGFGELFF
TGCAGCGTTGGTAACGGTTTCGGGGAGCTGTTTTTT
>NA|NA|TRBJ2-1|16|TRBV21-1
CASSKVEVRDVNEQFF
TGTGCCAGCAGCAAAGTTGAGGTACGGGATGTCAATGAGCAGTTCTTC
>TRBD2|NA|TRBJ2-1|15|TRBV20-1
CSASKPSGGDNEQFF
TGCAGTGCTAGTAAGCCTAGCGGGGGGGACAATGAGCAGTTCTTC
>NA|NA|TRBJ1-4|14|TRBV19
CASMLQGGVEKLFF
TGTGCCAGTATGTTACAGGGAGGGGTTGAAAAACTGTTTTTT
>NA|NA|TRBJ2-3|15|TRBV3-1/TRBV3-2
CASSQEPQYADTQYF
TGTGCCAGCAGCCAAGAACCCCAGTATGCAGATACGCAGTATTTT
>NA|NA|TRBJ1-3|13|TRBV12-3/TRBV12-4
CASGPYSGNTIYF
TGTGCCAGTGGGCCGTACTCTGGAAACACCATATATTTT
>NA|few|TRBJ2-7|12|TRBV3-1/TRBV3-2
CASSQASYEQYF
TGTGCCAGCAGCCAAGCGTCCTACGAGCAGTACTTC
>NA|NA|TRBJ1-3|15|TRBV18
CASSPLREPGNTIYF
TGTGCCAGCTCACCACTCCGGGAACCTGGAAACACCATATATTTT
>NA|NA|TRBJ2-7|13|TRBV6-2/TRBV6-3
CASSSLALREQYF
TGTGCCAGCAGTTCACTAGCTTTGCGGGAGCAGTACTTC
>NA|NA|TRBJ2-5|13|TRBV2
CASSETGQETQYF
TGTGCCAGCAGTGAGACAGGACAAGAGACCCAGTACTTC
>TRBD2|NA|TRBJ2-3|16|TRBV11-1
CASSLALPGGTDTQYF
TGTGCCAGCAGCTTAGCGCTCCCGGGAGGGACAGATACGCAGTATTTT
>NA|NA|TRBJ1-3|14|TRBV6-5
CASSQQNSGNTIYF
TGTGCCAGCAGTCAACAGAACTCTGGAAACACCATATATTTT
>TRBD1|NA|TRBJ2-3|18|TRBV7-9
CASSPFPGRQGNMNTQYF
TGTGCCAGCAGCCCCTTCCCCGGCAGACAGGGCAATATGAATACGCAGTATTTT
>TRBD2|NA|TRBJ2-1|15|TRBV7-7
CASSPGTSAINEQFF
TGTGCCAGCAGCCCCGGGACTAGCGCAATCAATGAGCAGTTCTTC
>NA|NA|TRBJ1-1|15|TRBV7-2
CASSPRGAANTEAFF
TGTGCCAGCAGCCCTCGGGGGGCGGCGAACACTGAAGCTTTCTTT
>TRBD1|NA|TRBJ2-3|15|TRBV15
CATSKGQSSTDTQYF
TGTGCCACCAGCAAGGGACAGTCGAGCACAGATACGCAGTATTTT